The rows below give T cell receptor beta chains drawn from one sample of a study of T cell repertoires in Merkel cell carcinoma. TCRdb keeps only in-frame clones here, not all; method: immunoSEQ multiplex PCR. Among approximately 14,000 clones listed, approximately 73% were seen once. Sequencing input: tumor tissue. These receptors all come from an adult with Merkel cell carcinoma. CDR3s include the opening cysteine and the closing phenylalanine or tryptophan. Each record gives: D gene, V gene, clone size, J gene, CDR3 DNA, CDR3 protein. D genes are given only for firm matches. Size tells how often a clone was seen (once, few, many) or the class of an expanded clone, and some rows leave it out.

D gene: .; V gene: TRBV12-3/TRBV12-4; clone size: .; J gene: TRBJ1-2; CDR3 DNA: TGTGCCAGCAGTCTAACAGGCAACTATGGCTACACCTTC; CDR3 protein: CASSLTGNYGYTF
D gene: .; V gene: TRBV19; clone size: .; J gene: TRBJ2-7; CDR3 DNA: TGTGCCAGTAGTGTCCGAGGGCAGGGAATCTCCTACGAGCAGTACTTC; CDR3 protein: CASSVRGQGISYEQYF
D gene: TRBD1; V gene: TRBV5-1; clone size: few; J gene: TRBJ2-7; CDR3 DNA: TGCGCCAGCAGCTTGGGACAGGGGTTCGAGCAGTACTTC; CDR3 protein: CASSLGQGFEQYF
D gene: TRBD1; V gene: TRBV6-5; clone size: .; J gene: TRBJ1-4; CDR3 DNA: TGTGCCAGCAGTTACTCCGGGACAGGGCCTTATGAAAAACTGTTTTTT; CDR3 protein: CASSYSGTGPYEKLFF
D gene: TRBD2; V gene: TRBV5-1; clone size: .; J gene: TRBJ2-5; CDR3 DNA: TGCGCCAGCAGAATTAGCGGGGACCTACAAGAGACCCAGTACTTC; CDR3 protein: CASRISGDLQETQYF
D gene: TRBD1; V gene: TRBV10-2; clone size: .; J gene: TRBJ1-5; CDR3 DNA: TGCGCCAGTCGACAGGGGGGTACGTCATGGCAGCCCCAGCATTTT; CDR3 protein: CASRQGGTSWQPQHF
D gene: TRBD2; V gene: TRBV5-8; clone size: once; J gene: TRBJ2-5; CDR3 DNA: TGTGCCAGCAGCCCTAGGACTAGCGGGGGTCGGGAGACCCAGTACTTC; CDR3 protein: CASSPRTSGGRETQYF
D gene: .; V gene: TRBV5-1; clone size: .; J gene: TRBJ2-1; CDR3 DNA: TGCGCCAGCAGCTTGGAGACTAGAGCCAATGAGCAGTTCTTC; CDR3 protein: CASSLETRANEQFF
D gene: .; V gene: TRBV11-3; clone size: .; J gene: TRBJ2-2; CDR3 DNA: TGTGCCAGCAGCCGGGACTCCAACACCGGGGAGCTGTTTTTT; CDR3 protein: CASSRDSNTGELFF
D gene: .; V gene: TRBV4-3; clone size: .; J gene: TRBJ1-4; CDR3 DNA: TGCGCCAGCAGCCAAGATGGGCTGCAGGGTGCAAAACTGTTTTTT; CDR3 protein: CASSQDGLQGAKLFF
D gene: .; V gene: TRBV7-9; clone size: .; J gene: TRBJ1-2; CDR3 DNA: TGTGCCAGCAGCTTCAAGACTGAAGGCTACACCTTC; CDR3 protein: CASSFKTEGYTF
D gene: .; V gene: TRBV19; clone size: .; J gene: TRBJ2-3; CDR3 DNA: TGTGCCAGTAGGCCGCAGGGCGCAAGGACAGCAGATACGCAGTATTTT; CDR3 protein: CASRPQGARTADTQYF
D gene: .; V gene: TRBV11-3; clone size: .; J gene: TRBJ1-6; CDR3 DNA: TGTGCCAGCAGCTTAGTAGGAAATAATTCACCCCTCCACTTT; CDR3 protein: CASSLVGNNSPLHF
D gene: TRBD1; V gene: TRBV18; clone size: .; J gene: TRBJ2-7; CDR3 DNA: TGTGCCAGCTCACCCAGGGGGTACGAGCAGTACTTC; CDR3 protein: CASSPRGYEQYF
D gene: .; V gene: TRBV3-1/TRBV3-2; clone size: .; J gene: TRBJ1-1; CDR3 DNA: TGTGCCAGCAGCCTCAGAAGAGGGGGAACTGAAGCTTTCTTT; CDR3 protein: CASSLRRGGTEAFF
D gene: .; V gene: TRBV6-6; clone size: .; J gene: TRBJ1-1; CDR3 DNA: TGTGCCAGCAGGACAACGAGAAACACTGAAGCTTTCTTT; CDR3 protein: CASRTTRNTEAFF
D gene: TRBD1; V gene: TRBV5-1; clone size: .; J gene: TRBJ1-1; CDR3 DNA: TGCGCCAGCAGCTTGGCCGGACAGGGGGGAGGCACTGAAGCTTTCTTT; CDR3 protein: CASSLAGQGGGTEAFF